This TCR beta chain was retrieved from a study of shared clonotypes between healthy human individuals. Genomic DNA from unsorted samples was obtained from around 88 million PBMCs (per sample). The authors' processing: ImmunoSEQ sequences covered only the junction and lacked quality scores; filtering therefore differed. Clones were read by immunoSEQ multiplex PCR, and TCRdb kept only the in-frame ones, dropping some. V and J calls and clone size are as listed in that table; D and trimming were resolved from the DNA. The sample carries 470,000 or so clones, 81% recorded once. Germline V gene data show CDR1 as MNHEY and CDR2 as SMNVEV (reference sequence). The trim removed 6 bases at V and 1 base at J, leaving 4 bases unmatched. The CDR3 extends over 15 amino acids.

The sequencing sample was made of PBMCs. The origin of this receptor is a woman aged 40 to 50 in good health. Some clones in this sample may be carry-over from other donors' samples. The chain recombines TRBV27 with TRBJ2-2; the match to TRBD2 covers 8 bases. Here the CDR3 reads CASRLAGRNTGELFF. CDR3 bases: TGTGCCAGCAGGTTAGCGGGGCGGAACACCGGGGAGCTGTTTTTT.